Detailed here is one T cell receptor beta chain. Its antigen is not known. The data derive from a study of post-analysis software for immune sequencing data. In the study overall: The cohort encompassed relapsing-remitting, secondary progressive and progressive-relapsing multiple sclerosis disease courses.

TCR beta cDNA libraries had unique molecular identifiers. Researchers reported about 500,000 cDNA molecules coming from roughly 1 to 10 million T cells. Using its own MiXCR run on the PCR reads, TCRdb lists one record per CDR3 protein. The sample shows approximately 360,000 distinct CDR3 sequences, 30% to 45% of them seen only once. The study's findings and limits: Among multiple sclerosis patients, normalized Chao1 diversity was significantly below that of controls. There were about five TRBV segments more frequent in patients than controls, and TRBV5-6, TRBV5-1 and TRBV20-1 were among them. Samples made in the same batch grouped tightly together by F measure.

V gave up 8 bases and J gave up 0 bases, with 14 bases separating them. CDR3 size: 16 residues. Germline CDR1 reads LNHDA; CDR2 reads SQIVND (reference sequence). V and J are TRBV19 and TRBJ1-6; a possible D gene is TRBD1 (5 bases). The source material was blood. This receptor was taken from a girl between 10 and 17 years old with multiple sclerosis. This CDR3 reads CASRSTESSYNSPLHF. CDR3 sequence (DNA): TGTGCCAGTCGATCGACAGAAAGCTCCTATAATTCACCCCTCCACTTT.